This T cell receptor (beta chain) comes out of a study of blood T cells in healthy people across ages. Ten milliliters of peripheral blood were drawn from each donor into EDTA-treated tubes. V lost 4 bases to trimming and J lost 5 bases; unmatched junction nucleotides: 10. The CDR3 contains 16 residues. Germline-derived CDR1 and CDR2 are SEHNR and FQNEAQ (reference sequence). This clonotype was detected only a few times. Alongside a J-beta primer mix, a sample-barcoded 5' primer served in a second PCR lasting about 6 to 11 cycles. TCRdb analysed the 5' RACE reads with MiXCR anew, one entry per CDR3 protein. Seen here are about 1.7 million distinct CDR3 sequences, 28% observed once, and the top ten hold more than 6%.

The source material was blood. The receptor was derived from a woman between 25 and 40 years old in good health. The V and J genes are TRBV7-9 and TRBJ1-2; 10 bases line up with TRBD1. The CDR3 DNA reads TGTGCCAGCAGCTCCTCCGGGACAGGGGAAATATATGGCTACACCTTC. Encoded protein: CASSSSGTGEIYGYTF.